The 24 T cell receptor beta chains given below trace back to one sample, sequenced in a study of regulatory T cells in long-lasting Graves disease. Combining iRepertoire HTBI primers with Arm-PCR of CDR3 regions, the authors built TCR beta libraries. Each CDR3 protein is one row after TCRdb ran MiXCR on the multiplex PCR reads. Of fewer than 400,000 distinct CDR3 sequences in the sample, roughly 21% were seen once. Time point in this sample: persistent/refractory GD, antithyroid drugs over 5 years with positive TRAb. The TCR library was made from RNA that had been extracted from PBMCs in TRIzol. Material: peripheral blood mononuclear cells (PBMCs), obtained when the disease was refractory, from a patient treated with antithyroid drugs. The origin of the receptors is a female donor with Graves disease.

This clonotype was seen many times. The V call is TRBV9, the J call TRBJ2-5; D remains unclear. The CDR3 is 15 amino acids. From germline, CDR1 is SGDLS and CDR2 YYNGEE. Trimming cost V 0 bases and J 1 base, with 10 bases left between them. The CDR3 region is CASSVGDASQETQYF. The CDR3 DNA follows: TGTGCCAGCAGCGTAGGCGACGCGAGCCAAGAGACCCAGTACTTC.

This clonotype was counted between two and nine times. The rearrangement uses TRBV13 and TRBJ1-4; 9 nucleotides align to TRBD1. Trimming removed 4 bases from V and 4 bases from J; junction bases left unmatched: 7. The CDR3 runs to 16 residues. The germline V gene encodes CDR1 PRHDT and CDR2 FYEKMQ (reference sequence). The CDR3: CASSSRSGQGNEKLFF. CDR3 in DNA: TGTGCCAGCAGCTCGCGATCGGGACAGGGTAATGAAAAACTGTTTTTT.

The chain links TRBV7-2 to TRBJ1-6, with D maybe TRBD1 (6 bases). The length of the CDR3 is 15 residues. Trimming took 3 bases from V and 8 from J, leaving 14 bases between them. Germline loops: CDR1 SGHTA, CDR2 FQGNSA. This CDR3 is CASSLAAGTYSPLHF. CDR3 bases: TGTGCCAGCAGCTTGGCCGCCGGGACATATTCACCCCTCCACTTT.

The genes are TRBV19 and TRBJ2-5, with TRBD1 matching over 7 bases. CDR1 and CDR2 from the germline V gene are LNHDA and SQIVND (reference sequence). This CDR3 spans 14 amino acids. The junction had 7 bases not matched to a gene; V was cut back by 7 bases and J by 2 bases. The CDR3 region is CASKSGRGQETQYF. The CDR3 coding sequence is TGTGCCAGTAAATCGGGCAGGGGGCAAGAGACCCAGTACTTC.

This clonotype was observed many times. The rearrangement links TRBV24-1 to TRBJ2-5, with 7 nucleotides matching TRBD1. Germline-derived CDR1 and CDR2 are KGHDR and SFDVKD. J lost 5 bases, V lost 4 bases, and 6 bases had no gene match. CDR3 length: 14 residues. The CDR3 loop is CATSDPGQDETQYF. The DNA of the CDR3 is TGTGCCACCAGTGACCCTGGACAGGATGAGACCCAGTACTTC.

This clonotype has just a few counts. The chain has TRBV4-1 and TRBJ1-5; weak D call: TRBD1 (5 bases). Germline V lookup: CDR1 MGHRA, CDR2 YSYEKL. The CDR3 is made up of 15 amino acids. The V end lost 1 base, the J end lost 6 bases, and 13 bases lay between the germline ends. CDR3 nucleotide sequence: TGCGCCAGCAGCCAAGCTCCCGGGGCAGGTCAGCCCCAGCATTTT. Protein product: CASSQAPGAGQPQHF.

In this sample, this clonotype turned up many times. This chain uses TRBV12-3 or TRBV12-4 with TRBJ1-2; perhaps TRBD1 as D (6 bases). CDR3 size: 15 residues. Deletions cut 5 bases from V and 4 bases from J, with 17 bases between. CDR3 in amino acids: CASSPDRSRPYGYTF. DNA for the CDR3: TGTGCCAGCAGTCCCGACAGGTCCCGTCCCTATGGCTACACCTTC.

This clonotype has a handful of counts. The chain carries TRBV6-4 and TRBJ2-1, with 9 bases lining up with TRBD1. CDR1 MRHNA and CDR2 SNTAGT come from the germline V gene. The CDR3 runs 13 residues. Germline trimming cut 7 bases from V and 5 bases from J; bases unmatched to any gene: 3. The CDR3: CASTWTGDNEQFF. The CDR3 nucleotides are TGTGCCAGCACCTGGACAGGGGACAATGAGCAGTTCTTC.

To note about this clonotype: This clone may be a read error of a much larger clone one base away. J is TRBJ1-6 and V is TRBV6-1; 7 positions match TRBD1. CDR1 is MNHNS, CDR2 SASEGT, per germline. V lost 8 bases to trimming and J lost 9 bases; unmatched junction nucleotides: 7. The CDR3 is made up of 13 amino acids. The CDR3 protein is CASSAGGSSPLHF. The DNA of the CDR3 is TGTGCCAGCTCAGCAGGGGGGAGTTCACCCCTCCACTTT.

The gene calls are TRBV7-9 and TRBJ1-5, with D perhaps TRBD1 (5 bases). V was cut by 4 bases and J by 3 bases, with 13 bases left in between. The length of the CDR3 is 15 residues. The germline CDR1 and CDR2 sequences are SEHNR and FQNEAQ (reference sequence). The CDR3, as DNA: TGTGCCAGCAGCTCCTGGCAGGGCCCCAATCAGCCCCAGCATTTT. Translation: CASSSWQGPNQPQHF.

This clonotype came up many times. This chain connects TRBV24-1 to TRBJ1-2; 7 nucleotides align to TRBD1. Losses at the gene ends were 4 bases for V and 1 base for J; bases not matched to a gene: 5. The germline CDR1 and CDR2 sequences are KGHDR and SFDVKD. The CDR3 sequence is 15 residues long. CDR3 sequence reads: CATSDTGQDNYGYTF. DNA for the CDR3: TGTGCCACCAGTGACACAGGACAGGATAACTATGGCTACACCTTC.

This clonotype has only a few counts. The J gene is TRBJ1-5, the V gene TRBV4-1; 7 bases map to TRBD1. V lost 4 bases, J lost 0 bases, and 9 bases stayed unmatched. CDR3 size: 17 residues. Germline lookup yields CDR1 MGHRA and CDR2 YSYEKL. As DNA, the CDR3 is TGCGCCAGCAGCCTTCGGACAGGCCCTCATAGCAATCAGCCCCAGCATTTT. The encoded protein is CASSLRTGPHSNQPQHF.

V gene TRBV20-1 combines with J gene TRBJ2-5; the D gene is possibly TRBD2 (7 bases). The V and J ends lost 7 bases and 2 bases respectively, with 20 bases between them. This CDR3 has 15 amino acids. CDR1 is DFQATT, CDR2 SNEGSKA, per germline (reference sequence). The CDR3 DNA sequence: TGCAGTGGGGCCCGCTTGGCGGGGGCTCAAGAGACCCAGTACTTC. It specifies CSGARLAGAQETQYF.

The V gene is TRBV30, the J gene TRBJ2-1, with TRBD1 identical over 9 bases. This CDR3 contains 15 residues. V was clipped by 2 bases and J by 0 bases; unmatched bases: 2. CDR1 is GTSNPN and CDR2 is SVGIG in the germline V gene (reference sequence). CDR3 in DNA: TGTGCCTGGAGTTGGACAGGGGCCTCCTACAATGAGCAGTTCTTC. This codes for CAWSWTGASYNEQFF.

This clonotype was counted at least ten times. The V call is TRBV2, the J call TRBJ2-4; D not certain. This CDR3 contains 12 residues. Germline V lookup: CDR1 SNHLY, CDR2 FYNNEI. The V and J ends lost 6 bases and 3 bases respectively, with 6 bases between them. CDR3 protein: CASSPGKNIQYF. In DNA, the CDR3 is TGTGCCAGCAGCCCCGGCAAAAACATTCAGTACTTC.

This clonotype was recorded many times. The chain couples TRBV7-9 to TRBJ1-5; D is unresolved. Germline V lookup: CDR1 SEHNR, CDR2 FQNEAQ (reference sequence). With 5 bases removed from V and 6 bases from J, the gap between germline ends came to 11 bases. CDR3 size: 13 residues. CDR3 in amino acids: CASSHSGPQPQHF. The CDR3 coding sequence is TGTGCCAGCAGCCACAGTGGGCCTCAGCCCCAGCATTTT.

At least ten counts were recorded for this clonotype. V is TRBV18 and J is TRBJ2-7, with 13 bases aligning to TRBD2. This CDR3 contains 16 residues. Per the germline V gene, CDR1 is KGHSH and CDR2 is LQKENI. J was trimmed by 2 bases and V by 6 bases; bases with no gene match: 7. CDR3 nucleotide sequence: TGTGCCAGCTCGCAGGGACTAGCGGGGACTACCTACGAGCAGTACTTC. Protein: CASSQGLAGTTYEQYF.

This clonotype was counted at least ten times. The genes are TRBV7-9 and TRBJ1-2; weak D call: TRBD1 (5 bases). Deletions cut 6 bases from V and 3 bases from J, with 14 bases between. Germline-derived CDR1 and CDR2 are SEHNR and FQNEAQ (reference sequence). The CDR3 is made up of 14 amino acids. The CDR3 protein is CASSRAGRDYGYTF. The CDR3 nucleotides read TGTGCCAGCAGTCGTGCGGGGCGCGACTATGGCTACACCTTC.

For the CDR3, the DNA is TGTGCCAGCAGACGCGACAGGGGGCACACAGATACGCAGTATTTT. Encoded protein: CASRRDRGHTDTQYF. The chain combines TRBV4-2 with TRBJ2-3, with 10 bases fitting TRBD1. V lost 6 bases, J lost 2 bases, and 5 bases stayed unmatched. CDR3 length: 15 residues. The germline gives CDR1 LGHNA, CDR2 YNFKEQ.

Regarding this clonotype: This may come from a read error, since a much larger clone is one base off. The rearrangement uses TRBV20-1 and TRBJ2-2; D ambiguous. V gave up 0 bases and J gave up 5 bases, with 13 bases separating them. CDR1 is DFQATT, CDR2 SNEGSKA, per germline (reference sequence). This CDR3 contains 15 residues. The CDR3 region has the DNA TGCAGTGCTAGAGATGGATTCGGCCGGACCGGGGAGCTGTTTTTT. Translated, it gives CSARDGFGRTGELFF.

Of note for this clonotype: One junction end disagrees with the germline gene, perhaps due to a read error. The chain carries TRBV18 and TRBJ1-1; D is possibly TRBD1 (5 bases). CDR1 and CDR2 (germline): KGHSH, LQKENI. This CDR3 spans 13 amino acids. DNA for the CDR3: TGTGTCAGCTCTCAGGACATGAACACTGAAGCTTTCTTT. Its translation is CVSSQDMNTEAFF.

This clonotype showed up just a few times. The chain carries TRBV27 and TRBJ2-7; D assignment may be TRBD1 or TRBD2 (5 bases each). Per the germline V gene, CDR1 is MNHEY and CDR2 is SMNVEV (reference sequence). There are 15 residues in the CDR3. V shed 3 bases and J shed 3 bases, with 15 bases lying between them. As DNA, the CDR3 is TGTGCCAGCAGTTTCCGGGGCGCCCCCAGCTACGAGCAGTACTTC. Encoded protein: CASSFRGAPSYEQYF.

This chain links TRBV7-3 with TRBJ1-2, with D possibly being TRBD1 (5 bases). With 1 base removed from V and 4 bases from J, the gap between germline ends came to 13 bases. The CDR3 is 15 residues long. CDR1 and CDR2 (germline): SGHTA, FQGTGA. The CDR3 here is CASSLMAGLGYGYTF. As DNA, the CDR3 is TGTGCCAGCAGCTTAATGGCAGGGTTGGGCTATGGCTACACCTTC.

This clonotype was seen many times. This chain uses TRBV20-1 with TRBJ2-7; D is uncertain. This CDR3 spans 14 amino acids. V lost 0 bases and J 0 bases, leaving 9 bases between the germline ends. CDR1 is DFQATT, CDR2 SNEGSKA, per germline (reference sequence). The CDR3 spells CSARDTTNSYEQYF. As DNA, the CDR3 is TGCAGTGCTAGAGACACTACCAACTCCTACGAGCAGTACTTC.